This T cell receptor (beta chain) was recovered during a study of metastatic and nonmetastatic thyroid tumors. The V and J ends lost 4 bases and 8 bases respectively, with 17 bases between them. The CDR3 is made up of 14 amino acids. This clone was observed at least ten times. From the PCR reads, TCRdb re-called clones with MiXCR. The sample lists tens of thousands of clones, under 15% occurring once. All patients reached thyroid surgery having received no treatment beforehand. The chain links TRBV12-3 or TRBV12-4 to TRBJ1-1, with D perhaps TRBD1 (6 bases). Sequencing used tumor tissue. The sequence came from a female donor with papillary thyroid cancer or a benign thyroid nodule (not recorded which). Some clones in this sample may be carry-over from other donors' samples. The CDR3 bases are TGTGCCAGCAGTTCACCACAGGGTTTTACGGAAGCTTTCTTT. Amino acid sequence: CASSSPQGFTEAFF.